A selection of T cell receptor beta chains follows, all from one sample in a study of blood T cells in healthy people across ages. TCRdb re-derived calls from the 5' RACE reads in MiXCR, one entry per CDR3 protein. Of about 680,000 distinct CDR3 sequences in the sample, around 48% were seen once. The sample consisted of blood. The receptors derive from a woman aged 60 to 75 in good health. The CDR3 runs from the conserved cysteine through the conserved F or W. D genes are given only for firm matches. For some rows the clone size is stated as once, few or many, or as a class when expanded; others skip it.

d_call,v_call,clone_size,j_call,cdr3_aa,cdr3_nt
NA,TRBV3-1,NA,TRBJ2-3,CASTRRETADTQYF,TGTGCCAGCACACGACGGGAGACCGCAGATACGCAGTATTTT
NA,TRBV5-5,NA,TRBJ1-2,CASSYIFGYTF,TGTGCCAGCAGCTACATATTTGGCTACACCTTC
NA,TRBV29-1,few,TRBJ2-3,CSVEAPGASTDTQYF,TGCAGCGTTGAAGCCCCGGGGGCCAGCACAGATACGCAGTATTTT
NA,TRBV6-2/TRBV6-3,NA,TRBJ2-7,CASSFGPRANEQYF,TGTGCCAGCAGTTTTGGACCCCGCGCGAACGAGCAGTACTTC
TRBD2,TRBV7-8,few,TRBJ2-1,CASSLLGLAANEQFF,TGTGCCAGCAGCTTGCTCGGACTAGCGGCCAATGAGCAGTTCTTC
NA,TRBV12-3/TRBV12-4,few,TRBJ2-5,CATSKGAIYATQYF,TGTGCCACCTCAAAAGGGGCAATATATGCGACCCAGTACTTC
TRBD1,TRBV3-1,few,TRBJ1-6,CASSLAPGQPNSPLHF,TGTGCCAGCAGCCTGGCCCCGGGACAGCCCAATTCACCCCTCCACTTT
TRBD1,TRBV27,NA,TRBJ1-4,CASSRGQGWWGEKLFF,TGTGCCAGCAGCCGAGGACAGGGGTGGTGGGGTGAAAAACTGTTTTTT
TRBD1,TRBV2,NA,TRBJ2-1,CASRNRGLDNEQFF,TGTGCCAGCAGGAACAGGGGTTTGGACAATGAGCAGTTCTTC
TRBD2,TRBV27,NA,TRBJ2-7,CATRRGSGQSSYEQYF,TGTGCCACCAGAAGAGGTAGCGGGCAAAGCTCCTACGAGCAGTACTTC
NA,TRBV2,NA,TRBJ2-6,CASRDAGGANVLTF,TGTGCCAGCAGAGATGCGGGAGGGGCCAACGTCCTGACTTTC
TRBD1,TRBV4-3,NA,TRBJ2-7,CASSQDGNRGEQYF,TGCGCCAGCAGCCAGGATGGGAACAGGGGCGAGCAGTACTTC
TRBD1,TRBV12-3/TRBV12-4,once,TRBJ2-5,CASRATDRGGTQYF,TGTGCCAGCAGAGCTACGGACAGGGGAGGGACCCAGTACTTC
TRBD1,TRBV20-1,NA,TRBJ2-4,CSARDPGTGEIEQYF,TGCAGTGCTAGGGACCCCGGGACAGGGGAAATAGAGCAGTACTTC
NA,TRBV9,NA,TRBJ2-3,CASSVDVGDTQYF,TGTGCCAGCAGCGTAGATGTTGGAGATACGCAGTATTTT
NA,TRBV29-1,once,TRBJ2-3,CSVQARGERDTRYF,TGCAGCGTTCAGGCCAGGGGTGAAAGAGATACGCGGTATTTT
TRBD2,TRBV29-1,NA,TRBJ2-3,CSVSGLAGGPGLDTQYF,TGCAGCGTTTCCGGACTAGCGGGAGGGCCAGGCTTGGATACGCAGTATTTT
TRBD2,TRBV7-2,few,TRBJ2-5,CATQGTSGIGWQETQYF,TGTGCCACCCAAGGGACTAGCGGGATCGGTTGGCAAGAGACCCAGTACTTC
TRBD2,TRBV20-1,NA,TRBJ2-3,CSARDATGGDVTQYF,TGCAGTGCTAGAGATGCAACGGGAGGCGATGTTACGCAGTATTTT
NA,TRBV20-1,NA,TRBJ2-7,CSARGATTYNEQYF,TGCAGTGCTAGAGGGGCAACTACCTACAATGAGCAGTACTTC
NA,TRBV7-2,few,TRBJ1-2,CASSLYRAAGYTF,TGTGCCAGCAGCCTATACAGGGCTGCTGGCTACACCTTC
NA,TRBV11-2,NA,TRBJ2-1,CASRDVGLEQFF,TGTGCCAGCAGAGATGTGGGGTTGGAGCAGTTCTTC
NA,TRBV24-1,few,TRBJ2-3,CATSDQGEAITDTQYF,TGTGCCACCAGTGATCAGGGGGAGGCAATCACAGATACGCAGTATTTT
TRBD1,TRBV12-5,many,TRBJ2-6,CASGLKTGAYSGANVLTF,TGTGCTAGTGGTTTGAAAACAGGGGCCTACTCTGGGGCCAACGTCCTGACTTTC
TRBD1,TRBV7-2,many,TRBJ1-2,CASSLEGQGANYGYTF,TGTGCCAGCAGCTTAGAGGGACAGGGAGCTAACTATGGCTACACCTTC
TRBD1,TRBV5-1,NA,TRBJ1-5,CASSPRPAQGANQPQHF,TGCGCCAGCAGCCCCCGGCCGGCGCAGGGGGCAAATCAGCCCCAGCATTTT
TRBD1,TRBV7-8,few,TRBJ2-7,CASSPERTGEQYF,TGTGCCAGCAGCCCAGAAAGGACAGGGGAGCAGTACTTC
TRBD1,TRBV6-2/TRBV6-3,NA,TRBJ2-2,CASSLEGTGSGELFF,TGTGCCAGCAGTTTGGAAGGGACAGGGAGTGGGGAGCTGTTTTTT
TRBD1,TRBV11-2,NA,TRBJ2-3,CASSPHRGADTQYF,TGTGCCAGCAGCCCCCACAGGGGGGCAGATACGCAGTATTTT
TRBD2,TRBV7-9,few,TRBJ2-3,CASSDRLAGDSTDTQYF,TGTGCCAGCAGCGACCGACTAGCGGGGGATAGCACAGATACGCAGTATTTT
NA,TRBV4-3,NA,TRBJ2-6,CASSIQEPSSGANVLTF,TGCGCCAGCAGCATCCAGGAACCTTCCTCTGGGGCCAACGTCCTGACTTTC
NA,TRBV5-1,NA,TRBJ2-1,CASRVGADYEQFF,TGCGCCAGCAGAGTGGGGGCCGACTACGAGCAGTTCTTC
NA,TRBV9,few,TRBJ1-2,CASKTALYGYTF,TGTGCCAGCAAGACAGCGCTCTATGGCTACACCTTC
NA,TRBV12-3/TRBV12-4,few,TRBJ1-5,CASSPEADSNQPQHF,TGTGCCAGCAGTCCCGAAGCGGATAGCAATCAGCCCCAGCATTTT
TRBD1,TRBV12-3/TRBV12-4,NA,TRBJ1-5,CASSGDRGGNQPQHF,TGTGCCAGCAGTGGGGACAGGGGAGGCAATCAGCCCCAGCATTTT
TRBD1,TRBV20-1,few,TRBJ2-7,CSARLQGGGYEQYF,TGCAGTGCTCGTTTACAGGGGGGAGGATACGAGCAGTACTTC